The 15 T cell receptor beta chains below were found in one sample sequenced in a study of Tregs in tolerant kidney transplant recipients. Measured with immunoSEQ multiplex PCR; TCRdb has only the in-frame clones, and not every one. The table lists some 250,000 clones, roughly 80% of them singletons. What was sequenced was CD4+ T cells from blood. The receptors shown here come from a human donor in good health.

This clone has more than one count but fewer than ten. V gene TRBV5-1 combines with J gene TRBJ2-1; 9 bases match TRBD2. J was trimmed by 7 bases and V by 3 bases; bases with no gene match: 8. This CDR3 has 15 amino acids. The germline V gene has CDR1 SGHRS and CDR2 YFSETQ. The chain's CDR3 is CASSSGSGGVNEQFF. CDR3 coding DNA: TGCGCCAGCAGCTCTGGTAGCGGGGGAGTAAATGAGCAGTTCTTC.

This sequence joins TRBV6-5 and TRBJ1-2; D unclear. Germline CDR1 and CDR2: MNHEY and SVGAGI. The V end was cut by 5 bases, the J end by 4 bases, with 11 bases between. The CDR3 has 13 amino acids. For the CDR3, the DNA is TGTGCCAGCAGTGATGGGAACTTCTATGGCTACACCTTC. Encoded protein: CASSDGNFYGYTF.

The rearrangement links TRBV6-5 to TRBJ2-4, with D possibly TRBD1 on 6 matching bases. This CDR3 is built from 12 residues. The germline V gene has CDR1 MNHEY and CDR2 SVGAGI. The germline V and J ends were trimmed by 6 bases and 4 bases, with 7 bases remaining between them. CDR3: CASRTGKNIQYF. The CDR3 region has the DNA TGTGCCAGCAGAACAGGGAAAAACATTCAGTACTTC.

The V gene is TRBV25-1, the J gene TRBJ1-1; D is unresolved. This CDR3 has 10 amino acids. Germline CDR1 and CDR2: MGHDK and SYGVNS. The V end was cut by 9 bases, the J end by 1 base, with 3 bases between. CDR3 bases: TGTGCCAGAGGGAACACTGAAGCTTTCTTT. Amino acids: CARGNTEAFF. Full variable domain (outside the CDR3, taken from reference TRBV25-1 and TRBJ1-1): EADIYQTPRYLVIGTGKKITLECSQTMGHDKMYWYQQDPGMELHLIHYSYGVNSTEKGDLSSESTVSRIRTEHFPLTLESARPSHTSQYLCARGNTEAFFGQGTRLTVV.

The chain combines TRBV30 with TRBJ2-3; D uncertain. With 3 bases removed from V and 2 bases from J, the gap between germline ends came to 18 bases. The CDR3 contains 16 residues. Germline CDR1 GTSNPN, CDR2 SVGIG (reference sequence). CDR3 loop: CAWRVGLDLNTDTQYF. The CDR3 nucleotides read TGTGCCTGGAGAGTAGGGTTAGACCTGAACACAGATACGCAGTATTTT. Complete variable domain (other parts from reference TRBV30 and TRBJ2-3): SQTIHQWPATLVQPVGSPLSLECTVEGTSNPNLYWYRQAAGRGLQLLFYSVGIGQISSEVPQNLSASRPQDRQFILSSKKLLLSDSGFYLCAWRVGLDLNTDTQYFGPGTRLTVL.

The CDR3 DNA follows: TGTGCCAGTATCCTTGGCCCGAGCTCTGGAAACACCATATATTTT. Protein: CASILGPSSGNTIYF. The V and J genes are TRBV19 and TRBJ1-3; D is ambiguous. CDR1 and CDR2 from the germline V gene are LNHDA and SQIVND (reference sequence). The CDR3 has 15 amino acids. The V gene lost 7 bases and the J gene lost 0 bases, with 13 bases spanning the gap.

About this clone itself: A junction boundary mismatches the germline segment, possibly from a read error. The chain recombines TRBV25-1 with TRBJ1-3, with D unclear. This CDR3 is 15 amino acids long. Germline V gene lookup returns CDR1 MGHDK and CDR2 SYGVNS. Here the CDR3 reads CSSSESDGSGNTIYF. CDR3 DNA: TGTTCCAGCAGTGAATCTGACGGTTCTGGAAACACCATATATTTT. Based on the CDR3 plus reference TRBV25-1 and TRBJ1-3, the full variable domain is EADIYQTPRYLVIGTGKKITLECSQTMGHDKMYWYQQDPGMELHLIHYSYGVNSTEKGDLSSESTVSRIRTEHFPLTLESARPSHTSQYLCSSSESDGSGNTIYFGEGSWLTVV.

The chain is built from TRBV6-6 and TRBJ1-2, with D perhaps TRBD1 (5 bases). The germline V gene encodes CDR1 MNHNY and CDR2 SVGAGI (reference sequence). V dropped 6 bases and J dropped 3 bases, with 14 bases sitting between them. This CDR3 comprises 14 residues. CDR3 DNA: TGTGCCAGCAGCCCACGGACGGGGGACTATGGCTACACCTTC. This codes for CASSPRTGDYGYTF.

The chain recombines TRBV10-3 with TRBJ2-7; 9 nucleotides line up with TRBD2. After removal of 5 bases from V and 2 bases from J, the junction contained 10 bases not matched to a gene. The CDR3 contains 16 residues. CDR1 is ENHRY and CDR2 is SYGVKD in the germline V gene. CDR3 residues: CAISSLSGSRTYEQYF. The CDR3 DNA reads TGTGCCATCAGTTCACTTAGCGGGAGTAGAACCTACGAGCAGTACTTC.

The gene calls are TRBV7-8 and TRBJ2-7; 10 bases map to TRBD1. V trimming: 5 bases; J trimming: 4 bases; junction bases outside the gene matches: 11. The CDR3 covers 16 residues. Germline lookup yields CDR1 SGHVS and CDR2 FQNEAQ. CDR3 sequence: CASSPGAPGQGYEQYF. Written as DNA, the CDR3 is TGTGCCAGCAGCCCCGGGGCACCGGGACAGGGGTACGAGCAGTACTTC.

The chain employs TRBV5-8 and TRBJ2-7; 11 bases agree with TRBD1. Germline assignment: CDR1 SGHTS and CDR2 YDEGEE. The ends lost 2 bases at V and 2 bases at J; junction bases unmatched: 3. This CDR3 has 15 residues. CDR3 sequence reads: CASSFRDRGTYEQYF. CDR3 nucleotide sequence: TGTGCCAGCAGCTTCCGGGACAGGGGGACCTACGAGCAGTACTTC.

The rearrangement joins TRBV7-9 to TRBJ2-4; D tentatively reads TRBD1 or TRBD2 (5 bases each). Trimming cost V 5 bases and J 1 base, with 15 bases left between them. The CDR3 covers 16 residues. Per germline, CDR1 SEHNR and CDR2 FQNEAQ (reference sequence). Here the CDR3 DNA reads TGTGCCAGCAGCCCCGGGGCGAGTCGCGCCAAAAACATTCAGTACTTC. Its protein product is CASSPGASRAKNIQYF.

This clone appeared once. The chain has TRBV11-2 and TRBJ1-2, with no clear D. V lost 0 bases and J lost 7, with 12 bases in between. The CDR3 runs 14 residues. Germline loops: CDR1 SGHAT, CDR2 FQNNGV. CDR3 sequence: CASSLEGPMGGYTF. The CDR3 DNA is TGTGCCAGCAGCTTAGAAGGCCCGATGGGTGGCTACACCTTC.

This clone was seen a few times. The rearrangement uses TRBV10-2 and TRBJ1-1; no reliable D call. The V end was cut by 9 bases, the J end by 1 base, with 12 bases between. From germline, CDR1 is WSHSY and CDR2 SAAADI. The CDR3 covers 13 residues. The CDR3 DNA follows: TGCGCCAGAGAGATAACAGAGAACACTGAAGCTTTCTTT. Residues: CAREITENTEAFF.

J is TRBJ2-5 and V is TRBV5-6; unclear D gene. Trimming left V 4 bases short and J 2 bases short, with 15 bases between. Per germline, CDR1 SGHDT and CDR2 YYEEEE. This CDR3 is 15 amino acids long. The CDR3 DNA sequence: TGTGCCAGCAGCCTCTGGTGGGGTACACAAGAGACCCAGTACTTC. Encoded protein: CASSLWWGTQETQYF.